This is a list of T cell receptor beta chains from one sample in a study of long-term antiretroviral therapy in people with HIV. The protocol was immunoSEQ multiplex PCR, while the TCRdb copy is restricted to in-frame clones and leaves out a portion. This table has 15,000 to 20,000 clones, 70% to 90% appearing once. The starting material was unsorted PBMCs, obtained 0.3 years before starting antiretroviral therapy. The origin of the receptors is a man in his fifties with HIV. Each CDR3 is given with its conserved first and last residue. A D gene is named only where the DNA matches it firmly. Size is stated for part of the rows, as once, few or many counts, or as a class when the clone is expanded.

J,V,D,size,DNA,CDR3
TRBJ1-2,TRBV13,NA,NA,TGTGCCAGCAGCTTTACTGGGACGGGCATGGTCTATGGCTACACCTTC,CASSFTGTGMVYGYTF
TRBJ1-1,TRBV19,TRBD1,NA,TGTGCCAGTAGTATGGCCGGGACAGCGAACACTGAAGCTTTCTTT,CASSMAGTANTEAFF
TRBJ2-4,TRBV15,NA,once,TGTGCCACCAGCAGAGATTACAGTGGGAACATTCAGTACTTC,CATSRDYSGNIQYF
TRBJ1-1,TRBV6-1,TRBD1,NA,TGTGCCAGCAGTGCACGACAGGGGGAAGGAACTGAAGCTTTCTTT,CASSARQGEGTEAFF
TRBJ2-3,TRBV19,NA,NA,TGTGCCAGTAGTATAGACAGGGAAGGAGACACAGATACGCAGTATTTT,CASSIDREGDTDTQYF
TRBJ2-1,TRBV6-6,TRBD1,NA,TGTGCCTGCTCTTCCGGGACAGGGGTAAATGAGCAGTTCTTC,CACSSGTGVNEQFF
TRBJ1-4,TRBV6-5,NA,few,TGTGCCAGCAAAGACTACGCTGGAGAAAAACTGTTTTTT,CASKDYAGEKLFF
TRBJ2-7,TRBV5-4,TRBD2,NA,TGCGCCAGCAGCTTTTCTAGCGGGAGGCGGGGAGAGCAGTACTTC,CASSFSSGRRGEQYF
TRBJ1-1,TRBV4-1,TRBD1,once,TGCGCCAGCAGCCATATACTTAGGACAGGGGGGGACACTGAAGCTTTCTTT,CASSHILRTGGDTEAFF
TRBJ2-3,TRBV5-1,NA,NA,TGCGCCAGCAGCTTGGAGGGTACAGATACGCAGTATTTT,CASSLEGTDTQYF
TRBJ1-6,TRBV6-5,NA,NA,TGTGCCAGCAGTTACCTCGATTCACCCCTCCACTTT,CASSYLDSPLHF
TRBJ2-5,TRBV27,TRBD2,NA,TGTGCCAGCAGTTTAGGGGTGGTAGCGGGGGACCAAGAGACCCAGTACTTC,CASSLGVVAGDQETQYF
TRBJ2-7,TRBV2,TRBD2,NA,TGTGCCAGCATGGTAGCGGGGGGGGTCTCCTACGAGCAGTACTTC,CASMVAGGVSYEQYF
TRBJ2-7,TRBV20-1,NA,few,TGCAGTGCCCTACGGTCTGGCGAGCAGTACTTC,CSALRSGEQYF
TRBJ2-5,TRBV5-5,TRBD2,NA,TGTGCCAGCAGCCGGGGGGGGCTCCAAGAGACCCAGTACTTC,CASSRGGLQETQYF
TRBJ2-7,TRBV7-9,NA,NA,TGTGCCACTCACGAATCGGGAGATAGGCACGAGCAGTACTTC,CATHESGDRHEQYF
TRBJ1-5,TRBV4-3,NA,few,TGCGCCAGCAGCCAAGATGTGGCAGTGGCAGGGGATCAGCCCCAGCATTTT,CASSQDVAVAGDQPQHF
TRBJ2-3,TRBV15,NA,NA,TGTGCCACCAGCAGAGAGATCATTACGGATAGCACAGATACGCAGTATTTT,CATSREIITDSTDTQYF
TRBJ1-5,TRBV10-2,NA,few,TGCGCCAGCAGTGATCTGGAAGGTACCAATCAGCCCCAGCATTTT,CASSDLEGTNQPQHF
TRBJ2-3,TRBV9,NA,NA,TGTGCCAGCAGCCCCCGGATGGGCGGGATTGTAGATACGCAGTATTTT,CASSPRMGGIVDTQYF
TRBJ2-1,TRBV5-4,TRBD2,NA,TGTGCCAGCAGTCCCGGGGTAGGGGCTAGCGGCGACAATGAGCAGTTCTTC,CASSPGVGASGDNEQFF
TRBJ1-1,TRBV6-1,NA,NA,TGTGCCAGCCCTCGGTCCAACACTGAAGCTTTCTTT,CASPRSNTEAFF
TRBJ1-6,TRBV30,NA,NA,TGTGCCTGGTGGGAGGGATACGACTCCTATAATTCACCCCTCCACTTT,CAWWEGYDSYNSPLHF
TRBJ1-1,TRBV19,NA,NA,TGTGCCAGCAGCGAAGCGGGAAACACTGAAGCTTTCTTT,CASSEAGNTEAFF
TRBJ2-5,TRBV19,NA,NA,TGTGCCAGTAGTATACCTCGTGACAGCGGCACTGTTACCCAGTACTTC,CASSIPRDSGTVTQYF
TRBJ1-1,TRBV6-5,NA,NA,TGTGCCAGCAGTTACGGGGGACGCGGCCCTGAAGCTTTCTTT,CASSYGGRGPEAFF
TRBJ1-6,TRBV5-1,TRBD1,NA,TGCGCCAGCAGAAATCAGGGGGTGGATAATTCACCCCTCCACTTT,CASRNQGVDNSPLHF
TRBJ2-1,TRBV11-2,NA,once,TGTGCCAGCAGATGGGATCGGAGCTCCTACAATGAGCAGTTCTTC,CASRWDRSSYNEQFF
TRBJ2-2,TRBV9,NA,NA,TGTGCCAGCAGCGCTCCCCGGATAGTCGGTCTCACCGGGGAGCTGTTTTTT,CASSAPRIVGLTGELFF
TRBJ2-7,TRBV6-5,NA,NA,TGTGCCAGCAGTTACTCGAGCGGTTGGGGGGAGCAGTACTTC,CASSYSSGWGEQYF
TRBJ2-1,TRBV7-9,NA,NA,TGTGCCAGCACCTGGAACAGGGAACGGGATGAGCAGTTCTTC,CASTWNRERDEQFF
TRBJ1-1,TRBV5-1,TRBD1,NA,TGCGCCAGCAGCTGGACAGGGAGGAACACTGAAGCTTTCTTT,CASSWTGRNTEAFF
TRBJ2-7,TRBV28,TRBD1,NA,TGTGCCACTCCGGGACAGGGAAGGACGTACGAATACGAGCAGTACTTC,CATPGQGRTYEYEQYF
TRBJ2-7,TRBV6-5,TRBD2,NA,TGTGCCAGCAGTCCAGGGACTAGCGATTCCTACGAGCAGTACTTC,CASSPGTSDSYEQYF
TRBJ1-5,TRBV19,TRBD1,NA,TGTGCCAGTAGCGGACCGACAGGGTTAAGTAACCAGCCCCAGCATTTT,CASSGPTGLSNQPQHF